This T cell receptor beta chain was observed in a study of OX40 agonist ivuxolimab in advanced cancers. CDR3 length: 16 residues. Germline-derived CDR1 and CDR2 are SGHTA and FQGNSA. Clones were read by immunoSEQ multiplex PCR, and TCRdb kept only the in-frame ones, dropping some. The sample yields around 51,000 clones, about 86% seen once. To note about this clone: An end of the junction does not agree with germline; a read error may underlie this.

The clonotype comes from an adult with an advanced solid tumor such as melanoma, head and neck, liver or kidney cancer. The gene calls are TRBV7-2 and TRBJ2-7; 12 bases agree with TRBD2. The sample here was CD4+ or CD8+ T cells sorted from blood, taken in a trial of the OX40 agonist ivuxolimab. The CDR3 spells CASSLAGGQSSYEQYF. The CDR3, as DNA: TGTGCCAGCAGCCTAGCGGGGGGGCAGAGCTCCTACGAGCAGTACTTC.